This T cell receptor (beta chain) was captured by sequencing in a study of Tregs in tolerant kidney transplant recipients. Whole-study findings and limits: Few patients were studied, so findings need validation in larger groups.

Some clones are missing from TCRdb's copy, which holds only in-frame ones; the method was immunoSEQ multiplex PCR. The table includes roughly 66,000 clones, roughly 90% detected once. For this clone: Antigen: not known.

The CDR3 has 15 residues. V gave up 4 bases and J gave up 4 bases; unmatched junction bases: 8. The V gene's germline CDR1 is MRHNA and CDR2 SNTAGT. Specimen: CD8+ T cells from blood, collected before the transplant. This rearrangement joins TRBV6-4 to TRBJ2-3; 7 bases line up with TRBD2. This clonotype was obtained from a human donor who received a combined kidney and bone marrow transplant. The CDR3 nucleotides read TGTGCCAGCAGTGCAGGTGGGAGGGCCGCAGATACGCAGTATTTT. Translated, it gives CASSAGGRAADTQYF.